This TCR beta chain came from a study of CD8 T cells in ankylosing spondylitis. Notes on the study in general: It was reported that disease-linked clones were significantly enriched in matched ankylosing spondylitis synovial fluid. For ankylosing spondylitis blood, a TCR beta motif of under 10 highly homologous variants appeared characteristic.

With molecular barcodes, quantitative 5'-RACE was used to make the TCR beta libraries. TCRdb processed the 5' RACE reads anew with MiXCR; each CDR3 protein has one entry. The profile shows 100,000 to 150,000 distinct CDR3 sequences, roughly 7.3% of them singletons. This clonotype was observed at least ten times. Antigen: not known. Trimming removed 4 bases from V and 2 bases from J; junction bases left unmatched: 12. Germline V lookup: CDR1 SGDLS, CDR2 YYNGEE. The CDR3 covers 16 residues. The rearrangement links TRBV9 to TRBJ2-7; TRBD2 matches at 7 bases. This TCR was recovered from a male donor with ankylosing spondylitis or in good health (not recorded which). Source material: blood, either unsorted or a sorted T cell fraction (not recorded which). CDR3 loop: CASSPSPKAGPYEQYF. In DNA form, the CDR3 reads TGTGCCAGCAGCCCAAGTCCAAAAGCGGGACCCTACGAGCAGTACTTC.